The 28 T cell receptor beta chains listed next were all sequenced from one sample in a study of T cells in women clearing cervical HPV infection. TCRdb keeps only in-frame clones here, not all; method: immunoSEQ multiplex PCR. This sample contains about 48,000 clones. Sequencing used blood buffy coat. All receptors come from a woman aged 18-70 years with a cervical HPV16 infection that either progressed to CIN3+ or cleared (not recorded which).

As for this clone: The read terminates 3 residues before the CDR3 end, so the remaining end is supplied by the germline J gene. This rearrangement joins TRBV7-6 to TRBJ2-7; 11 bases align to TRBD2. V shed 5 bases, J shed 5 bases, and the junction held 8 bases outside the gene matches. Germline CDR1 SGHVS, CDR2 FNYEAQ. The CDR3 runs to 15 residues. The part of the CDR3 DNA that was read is TGTGCCAGCAGCAATATAGCGGGAGGGGATAACGAG. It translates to CASSNIAGGDNE. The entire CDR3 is CASSNIAGGDNEQYF.

The part of the CDR3 DNA that was read is TGCAGTGCTAGAGTGAGGGTTATCAGCTACAATGAG. The encoded protein is CSARVRVISYNE. The full CDR3 protein is CSARVRVISYNEQFF. The chain links TRBV20-1 to TRBJ2-1; D is possibly TRBD2 (5 bases). The read ends 3 residues early relative to the CDR3; the germline J gene fills the gap. Looked up from germline, CDR1 is DFQATT and CDR2 is SNEGSKA (reference sequence). This CDR3 has 15 amino acids. V was cut by 1 base and J by 3 bases, with 13 bases left in between.

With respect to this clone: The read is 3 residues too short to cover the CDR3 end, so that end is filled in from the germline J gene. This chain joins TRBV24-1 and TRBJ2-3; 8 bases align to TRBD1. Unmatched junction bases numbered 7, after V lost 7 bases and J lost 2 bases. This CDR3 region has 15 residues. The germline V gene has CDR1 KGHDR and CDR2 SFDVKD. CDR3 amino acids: CATSATTGVTDTQYF. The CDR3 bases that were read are TGTGCCACCAGCGCAACGACAGGGGTCACAGATACG.

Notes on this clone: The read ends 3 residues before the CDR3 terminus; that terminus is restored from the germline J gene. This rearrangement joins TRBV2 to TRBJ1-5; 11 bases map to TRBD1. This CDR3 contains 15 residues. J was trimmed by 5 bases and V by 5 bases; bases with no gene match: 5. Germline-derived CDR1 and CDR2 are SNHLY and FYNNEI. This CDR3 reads CASSLDRGRDQPQHF. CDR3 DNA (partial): TGTGCCAGCAGTCTGGACAGGGGGCGAGATCAGCCC.

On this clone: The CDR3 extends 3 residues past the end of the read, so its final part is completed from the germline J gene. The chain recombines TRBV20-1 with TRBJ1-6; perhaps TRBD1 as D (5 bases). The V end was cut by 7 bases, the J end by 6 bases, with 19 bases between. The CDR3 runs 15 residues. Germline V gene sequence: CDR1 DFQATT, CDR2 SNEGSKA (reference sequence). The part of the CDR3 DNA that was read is TGCAGTGTAAATCGCGGGGCAGCCCTTAATTCACCC. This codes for CSVNRGAALNSP. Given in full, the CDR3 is CSVNRGAALNSPLHF.

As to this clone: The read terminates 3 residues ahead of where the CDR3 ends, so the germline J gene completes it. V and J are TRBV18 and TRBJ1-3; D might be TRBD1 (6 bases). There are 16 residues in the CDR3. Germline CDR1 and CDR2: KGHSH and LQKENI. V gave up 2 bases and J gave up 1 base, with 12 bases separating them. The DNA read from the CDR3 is TGTGCCAGCTCACCATCGGGGGGCGCGTCTGGAAACACC. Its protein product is CASSPSGGASGNT. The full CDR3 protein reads CASSPSGGASGNTIYF.

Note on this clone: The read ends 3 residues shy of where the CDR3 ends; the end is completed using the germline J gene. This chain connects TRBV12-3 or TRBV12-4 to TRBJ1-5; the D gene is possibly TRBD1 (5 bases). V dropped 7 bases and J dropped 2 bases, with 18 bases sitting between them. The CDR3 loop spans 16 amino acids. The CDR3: CASTPMGGIGNQPQHF. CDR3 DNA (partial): TGTGCCAGCACCCCAATGGGGGGGATAGGCAATCAGCCC.

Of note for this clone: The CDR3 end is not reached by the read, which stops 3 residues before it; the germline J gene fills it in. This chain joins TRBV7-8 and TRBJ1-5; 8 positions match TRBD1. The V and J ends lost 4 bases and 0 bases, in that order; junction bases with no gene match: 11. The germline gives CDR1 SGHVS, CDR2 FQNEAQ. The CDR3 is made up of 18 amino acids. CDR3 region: CASSSQGQGHYSNQPQHF. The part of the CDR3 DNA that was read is TGTGCCAGCAGCTCCCAAGGACAGGGTCATTATAGCAATCAGCCC. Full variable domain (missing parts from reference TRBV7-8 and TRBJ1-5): GAGVSQSPRYKVAKRGQDVALRCDPISGHVSLFWYQQALGQGPEFLTYFQNEAQLDKSGLPSDRFFAERPEGSVSTLKIQRTQQEDSAVYLCASSSQGQGHYSNQPQHFGDGTRLSIL.

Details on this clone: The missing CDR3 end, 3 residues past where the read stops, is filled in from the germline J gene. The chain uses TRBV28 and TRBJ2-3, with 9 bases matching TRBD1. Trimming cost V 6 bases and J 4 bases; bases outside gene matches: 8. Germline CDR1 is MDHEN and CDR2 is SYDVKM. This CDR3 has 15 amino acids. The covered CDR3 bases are TGTGCCAGCAGCATCCCGGGACAGGGCTCAGATACG. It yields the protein CASSIPGQGSDT. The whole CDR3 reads CASSIPGQGSDTQYF.

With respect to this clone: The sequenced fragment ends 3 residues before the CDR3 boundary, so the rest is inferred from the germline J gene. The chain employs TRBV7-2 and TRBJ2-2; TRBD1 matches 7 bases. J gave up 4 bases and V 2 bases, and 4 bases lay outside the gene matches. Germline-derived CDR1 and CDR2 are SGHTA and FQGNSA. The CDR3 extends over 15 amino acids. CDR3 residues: CASSLIPGGTGELFF. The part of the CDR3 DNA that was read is TGTGCCAGCAGCTTAATCCCAGGGGGCACCGGGGAG.

The CDR3 DNA, read in part, is TGTGCCAGTAGTATAGGTGTAGGGGCCTACGAG. Translated, it gives CASSIGVGAYE. Given in full, the CDR3 is CASSIGVGAYEQYF. This chain uses TRBV19 with TRBJ2-7, with D possibly being TRBD1 (5 bases). The read ends 3 residues shy of where the CDR3 ends; the end is completed using the germline J gene. The CDR3 is 14 amino acids. Germline assignment: CDR1 LNHDA and CDR2 SQIVND (reference sequence). Deletions cut 1 base from V and 2 bases from J, with 9 bases between. Full variable domain (outside the CDR3, taken from reference TRBV19 and TRBJ2-7): DGGITQSPKYLFRKEGQNVTLSCEQNLNHDAMYWYRQDPGQGLRLIYYSQIVNDFQKGDIAEGYSVSREKKESFPLTVTSAQKNPTAFYLCASSIGVGAYEQYFGPGTRLTVT.

The sequenced CDR3 bases are TGTGCCAGCAGCTTAGGGGTCAGGGGGCAGAACGAG. It specifies CASSLGVRGQNE. The entire CDR3 is CASSLGVRGQNEQYF. The chain couples TRBV11-2 to TRBJ2-7; 8 positions match TRBD1. The observed sequence ends 3 residues before the CDR3 terminus, with the missing tail filled in from the germline J gene. The CDR3 has 15 amino acids. The junction had 7 bases not matched to a gene; V was cut back by 1 base and J by 5 bases. Per the germline V gene, CDR1 is SGHAT and CDR2 is FQNNGV.

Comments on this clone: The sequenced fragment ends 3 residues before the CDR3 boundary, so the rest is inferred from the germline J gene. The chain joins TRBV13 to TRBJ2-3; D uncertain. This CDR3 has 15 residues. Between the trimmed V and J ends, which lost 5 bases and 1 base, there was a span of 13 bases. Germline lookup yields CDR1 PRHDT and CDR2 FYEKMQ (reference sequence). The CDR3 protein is CASSADTIGTDTQYF. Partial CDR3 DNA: TGTGCCAGCAGCGCCGACACGATTGGCACAGATACG.

CDR3 bases read: TGCGCCAGCAGCATAGCGAGATCCACAGATACG. Amino acid sequence: CASSIARSTDT. The whole CDR3 protein is CASSIARSTDTQYF. The chain is built from TRBV5-1 and TRBJ2-3, with a tentative D call TRBD2 (5 bases). The read gets to within 3 residues of the CDR3 end, and the germline J gene fills in the rest. CDR1 is SGHRS, CDR2 YFSETQ, per germline. Trimming stripped 4 bases from V and 2 bases from J, with 11 bases between. CDR3 size: 14 residues. The full variable domain, rest sourced from reference TRBV5-1 and TRBJ2-3, is KAGVTQTPRYLIKTRGQQVTLSCSPISGHRSVSWYQQTPGQGLQFLFEYFSETQRNKGNFPGRFSGRQFSNSRSEMNVSTLELGDSALYLCASSIARSTDTQYFGPGTRLTVL.

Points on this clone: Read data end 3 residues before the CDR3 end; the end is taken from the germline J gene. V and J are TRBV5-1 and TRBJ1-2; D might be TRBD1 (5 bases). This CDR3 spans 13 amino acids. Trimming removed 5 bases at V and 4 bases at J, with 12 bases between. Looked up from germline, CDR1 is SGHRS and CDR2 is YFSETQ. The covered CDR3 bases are TGCGCCAGCAGTTACGACAGTACCTATGGC. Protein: CASSYDSTYG. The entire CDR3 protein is CASSYDSTYGYTF.

CDR3: CSAADSGNTIYF. The part of the CDR3 DNA that was read is TGCAGTGCTGCGGACAGCGGAAACACC. The V call is TRBV20-1, the J call TRBJ1-3; D might be TRBD1 (6 bases). From the germline J gene comes the end of the CDR3, since the read stops 3 residues before it. Germline CDR1 reads DFQATT; CDR2 reads SNEGSKA (reference sequence). This CDR3 spans 12 amino acids. V lost 5 bases, J lost 4 bases, and 9 bases lay in between.

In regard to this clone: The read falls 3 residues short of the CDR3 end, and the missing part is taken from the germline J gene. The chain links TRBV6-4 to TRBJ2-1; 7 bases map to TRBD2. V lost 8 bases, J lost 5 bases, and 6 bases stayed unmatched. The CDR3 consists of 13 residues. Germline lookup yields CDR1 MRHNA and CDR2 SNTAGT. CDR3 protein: CASSSGTHNEQFF. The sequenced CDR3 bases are TGTGCCAGCTCTAGCGGAACACACAATGAG.

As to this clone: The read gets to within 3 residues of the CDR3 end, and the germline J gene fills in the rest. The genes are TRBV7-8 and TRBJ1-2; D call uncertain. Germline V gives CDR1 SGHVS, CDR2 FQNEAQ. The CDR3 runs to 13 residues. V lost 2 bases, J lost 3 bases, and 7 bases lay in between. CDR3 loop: CASSLTRDYGYTF. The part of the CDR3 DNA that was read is TGTGCCAGCAGCTTAACTCGAGACTATGGC.

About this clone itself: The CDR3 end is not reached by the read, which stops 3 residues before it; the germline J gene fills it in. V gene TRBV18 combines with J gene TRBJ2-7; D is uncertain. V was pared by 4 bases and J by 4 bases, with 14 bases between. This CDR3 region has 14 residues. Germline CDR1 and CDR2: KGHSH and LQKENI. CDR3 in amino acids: CASSLGSAGYEQYF. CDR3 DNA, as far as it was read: TGTGCCAGCTCACTGGGCTCGGCCGGATACGAG.

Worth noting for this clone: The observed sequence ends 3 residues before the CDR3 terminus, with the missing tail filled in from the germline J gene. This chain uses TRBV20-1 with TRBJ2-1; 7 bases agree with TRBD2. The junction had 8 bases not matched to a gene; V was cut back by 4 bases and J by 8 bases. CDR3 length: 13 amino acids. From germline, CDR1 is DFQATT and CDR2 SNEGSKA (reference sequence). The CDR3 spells CSATGDYPHEQFF. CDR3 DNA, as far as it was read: TGCAGTGCTACTGGGGACTACCCACATGAG.

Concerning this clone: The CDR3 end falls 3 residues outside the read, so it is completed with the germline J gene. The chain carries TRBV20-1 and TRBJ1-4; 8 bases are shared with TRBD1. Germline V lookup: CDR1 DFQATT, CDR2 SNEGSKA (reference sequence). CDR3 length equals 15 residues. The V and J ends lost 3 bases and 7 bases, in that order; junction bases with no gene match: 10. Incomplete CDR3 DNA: TGCAGTGCTAGTCGTTATCAGGGGGCGGGTGAAAAA. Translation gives CSASRYQGAGEK. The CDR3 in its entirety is CSASRYQGAGEKLFF.

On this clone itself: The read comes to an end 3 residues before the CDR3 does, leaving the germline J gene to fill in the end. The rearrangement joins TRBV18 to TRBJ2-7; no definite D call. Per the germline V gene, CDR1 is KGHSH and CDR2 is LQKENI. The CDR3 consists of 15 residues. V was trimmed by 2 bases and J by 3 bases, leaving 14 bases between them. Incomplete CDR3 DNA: TGTGCCAGCTCACCAAGCACACAGATTCGCTACGAG. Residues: CASSPSTQIRYE. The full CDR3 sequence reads CASSPSTQIRYEQYF.

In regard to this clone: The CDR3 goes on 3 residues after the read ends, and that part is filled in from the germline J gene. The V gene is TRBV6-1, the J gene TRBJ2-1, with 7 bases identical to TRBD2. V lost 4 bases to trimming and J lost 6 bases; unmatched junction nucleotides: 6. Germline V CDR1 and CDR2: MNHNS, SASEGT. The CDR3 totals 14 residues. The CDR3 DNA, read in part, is TGTGCCAGCAGTGGACTAGCAAGTGGCAATGAG. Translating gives CASSGLASGNE. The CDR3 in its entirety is CASSGLASGNEQFF.

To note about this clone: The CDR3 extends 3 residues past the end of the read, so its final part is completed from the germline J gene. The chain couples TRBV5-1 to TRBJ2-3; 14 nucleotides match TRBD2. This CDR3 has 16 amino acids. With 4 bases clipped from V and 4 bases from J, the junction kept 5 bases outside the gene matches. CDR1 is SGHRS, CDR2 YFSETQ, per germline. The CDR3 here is CASSLRLAGGPDTQYF. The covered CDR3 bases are TGCGCCAGCAGCCTGCGACTAGCGGGGGGGCCAGATACG.

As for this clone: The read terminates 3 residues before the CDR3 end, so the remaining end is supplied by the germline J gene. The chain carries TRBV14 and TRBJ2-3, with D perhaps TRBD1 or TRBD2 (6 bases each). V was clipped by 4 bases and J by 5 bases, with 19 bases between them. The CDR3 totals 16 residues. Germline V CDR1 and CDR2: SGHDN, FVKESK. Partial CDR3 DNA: TGTGCCAGCAGCCCATGGACAGTAATGGGAGGAGATACG. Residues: CASSPWTVMGGDT. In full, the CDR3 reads CASSPWTVMGGDTQYF. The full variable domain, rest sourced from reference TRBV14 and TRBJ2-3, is EAGVTQFPSHSVIEKGQTVTLRCDPISGHDNLYWYRRVMGKEIKFLLHFVKESKQDESGMPNNRFLAERTGGTYSTLKVQPAELEDSGVYFCASSPWTVMGGDTQYFGPGTRLTVL.

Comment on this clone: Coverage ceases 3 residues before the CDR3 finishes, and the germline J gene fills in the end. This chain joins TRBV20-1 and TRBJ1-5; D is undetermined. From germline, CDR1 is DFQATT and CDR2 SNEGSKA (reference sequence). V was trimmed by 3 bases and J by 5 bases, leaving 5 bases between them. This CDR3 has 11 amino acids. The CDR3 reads CSASGDQPQHF. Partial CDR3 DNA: TGCAGTGCTAGCGGGGATCAGCCC.

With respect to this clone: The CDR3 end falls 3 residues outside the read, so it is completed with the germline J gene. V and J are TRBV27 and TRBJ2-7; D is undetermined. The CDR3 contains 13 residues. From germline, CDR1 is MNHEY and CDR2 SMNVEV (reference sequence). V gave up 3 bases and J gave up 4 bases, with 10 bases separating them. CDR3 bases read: TGTGCCAGCAGTTTCTTCCCCTTTTACGAG. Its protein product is CASSFFPFYE. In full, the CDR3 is CASSFFPFYEQYF.

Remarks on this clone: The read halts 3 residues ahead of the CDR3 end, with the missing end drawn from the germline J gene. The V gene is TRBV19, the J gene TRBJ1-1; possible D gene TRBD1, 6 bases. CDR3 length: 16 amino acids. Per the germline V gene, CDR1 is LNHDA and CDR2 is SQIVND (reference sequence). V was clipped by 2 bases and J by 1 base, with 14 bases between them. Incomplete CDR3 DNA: TGTGCCAGTAGTATAAGGGGGTGGGGAGGGAACACTGAA. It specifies CASSIRGWGGNTE. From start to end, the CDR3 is CASSIRGWGGNTEAFF.